The T cell receptor beta chain described here comes from a study of shared clonotypes between healthy human individuals. About the study: CD4 naive and CD4 memory each took three plates per donor, while CD8 naive took two and CD8 memory one. Study findings and constraints: Clonotype sharing levels among donors were expected to vary with sequencing depth.

Regarding this clone: Its cognate antigen is unknown.

The authors distributed each subset's genomic DNA evenly over several immunoSEQ plates. Using around 180 ng DNA, 25,000 to 35,000 T cell genomes, the sorted-subset replicate PCRs were run. Clones were sequenced by immunoSEQ multiplex PCR, and TCRdb holds only the in-frame ones, with some missing. This repertoire shows approximately 2.5 million clones, approximately 94% found once; its top ten account for about 0.13%. Germline V gene data show CDR1 as SGHTA and CDR2 as FQGNSA. CDR3 length equals 13 residues. The V gene end was trimmed by 5 bases and the J gene end by 7 bases; junction bases not matched to a gene: 6.

The chain carries TRBV7-2 and TRBJ1-2; 8 nucleotides agree with TRBD1. Sequenced sample: naive CD4+ T cells sorted from blood. Noted subset: CD45RA+ positively selected. The clonotype comes from a man younger than 30 in good health. The CDR3 spells CASSRTGTGGYTF. The CDR3 DNA is TGTGCCAGCAGCCGGACAGGGACCGGTGGCTACACCTTC.